This T cell receptor (beta chain) comes out of a study of blood T cell repertoires in COVID-19 (dated by TCRdb to 2020 to 2022). Turning to the overall study: The collaborator samples originated in the United States, Italy and Spain and spanned the acute and convalescent phases of COVID-19. The prospective study material was composed of cDNA or gDNA derived from T cells, B-cell-depleted T cells, or PBMCs. Deeply sampled blood TCRbeta repertoires from subjects exposed to, actively infected with, or recovered from COVID-19 were included in the dataset. The repertoires were released in a freely available public database meant as a resource for research on the immune response to SARS-CoV-2. Samples came from the ongoing ImmuneRACE study (first 160 participants) plus 1,254 subjects from 6 global collaborators. Nearly every sample came with metadata listing a de-identified subject ID, COVID-19 status, age in years and sex. Where available, HLA class I and class II types were taken from metadata supplied by the sample provider and were not determined by assay-based typing. The paper as a whole reports these results and caveats: The amount of clinical and demographic metadata varied by source and participant and was provided uncurated.

As to this clone: Its antigen is currently not known. There are no base qualities to consult, and no much larger clone falls within one base.

TCRbeta CDR3 regions were amplified from genomic DNA using the immunoSEQ Assay, a bias-controlled multiplex PCR. The source study handled its data this way. The number of nucleated cells in each sample was estimated by amplification of reference gene primers within the assay. Sequence reads were collapsed and filtered to measure the absolute abundance of every unique TCRbeta CDR3 rearrangement. For each sample, productive Simpson clonality was calculated by taking the square root of Simpson's diversity index across productive rearrangements. The table comes from immuneACCESS by way of TCRdb, which keeps in-frame sequences with V and J called. Part of the clones is missing from these tables; in studies checked, under half for an unresolved V gene and the rest for unknown reasons. For V, J and clone size, that table is used; D and trimming come from the DNA. Present in this sample are about 110,000 clones, 85% to 90% of which were seen just once. The ten largest account for 32% of the sample.

Looking up the germline V gene yields CDR1 MNHEY and CDR2 SVGEGT. V is pruned by 4 bases and J by 2 bases, leaving 13 bases of the junction without a gene match. The CDR3 runs 18 residues from the cysteine to the phenylalanine. CDR3 DNA is the only sequence kept; it has 54 bases, read in frame from the first base. Whole blood was collected in K2EDTA tubes by collaborating institutions according to the institutions' own protocols. For TCRbeta analysis, collaborators shipped samples in one of three forms: frozen whole blood, isolated PBMCs, or DNA extracted from either of those sample types. The TCR originated in an elderly woman with acute or convalescent COVID-19. The V gene is TRBV6-2 or TRBV6-3 and the J gene is TRBJ2-5, and TRBD1 aligns with 10 junction nucleotides. Sequenced input: peripheral blood. The nucleotides are TGTGCCAGCAGTTGGGACACCGACAGGGGGCGAGTGCAAGAGACCCAGTACTTC. Its translation reads: CASSWDTDRGRVQETQYF.